Shown below are 14 T cell receptor beta chains from a single sample sequenced in a study of beta chain features in type 1 diabetes (dated by TCRdb to 2017 to 2018). Library method: the immunoSEQ multiplex PCR assay. The entire isolated RNA was reverse transcribed using the High Capacity cDNA Reverse Transcription Kit, and thus expressed TCRB transcripts were sequenced. TCRdb re-hosts the immuneACCESS table, in-frame sequences only. Its copies lack some clones; in the studies checked, an unresolved V gene accounts for under half of them, and the cause for the rest is not known. This sample is represented by just over 150,000 clones; roughly 10% of them were singletons. The ten top clones hold under 2.5% of the sample. Sequencing used central memory CD4+ T cells from blood. Receptor source: a young man in good health.

The chain joins TRBV7-9 to TRBJ1-1; possibly TRBD1 for D (5 bases). The CDR3 covers 15 residues. CDR1 is SEHNR and CDR2 is FQNEAQ in the germline V gene (reference sequence). V lost 1 base to trimming and J lost 7 bases, with 16 bases between them. DNA for the CDR3: TGTGCCAGCAGCTTAGGCAGGACCCCCGGGGGTGAAGCTTTCTTT. It specifies CASSLGRTPGGEAFF.

A few counts support this clone. Other DNA sequences of this sample code for an identical CDR3. The chain combines TRBV29-1 with TRBJ2-7; 10 positions match TRBD2. The CDR3 loop spans 12 amino acids. V gave up 6 bases and J gave up 4 bases; unmatched junction bases: 3. CDR1 SQVTM and CDR2 ANQGSEA come from the germline V gene. CDR3 protein: CSVRTSGYEQYF. The CDR3 DNA reads as TGCAGCGTCCGGACTAGCGGATACGAGCAGTACTTC.

This clone has a count of ten or more. The chain joins TRBV28 to TRBJ2-7; 10 positions match TRBD2. The germline CDR1 and CDR2 sequences are MDHEN and SYDVKM. J lost 2 bases, V lost 3 bases, and 4 bases had no gene match. The CDR3 covers 15 residues. CDR3 bases: TGTGCCAGCAGTTTCCCTAGCGGGAGAACCTACGAGCAGTACTTC. Protein: CASSFPSGRTYEQYF.

The chain links TRBV9 to TRBJ1-1; possibly TRBD1 for D (6 bases). The germline CDR1 and CDR2 sequences are SGDLS and YYNGEE. The CDR3 totals 13 residues. With 2 bases removed from V and 1 base from J, the gap between germline ends came to 6 bases. The CDR3 DNA reads as TGTGCCAGCAGCGTGACAGGGAACACTGAAGCTTTCTTT. Protein product: CASSVTGNTEAFF.

This clone has only a few counts. This chain joins TRBV9 and TRBJ2-3; D might be TRBD1 (5 bases). Trimming took off 2 bases at V and 1 base at J, with 8 bases between the two ends. From germline, CDR1 is SGDLS and CDR2 YYNGEE. The length of the CDR3 is 14 residues. The CDR3 spells CASSVKTGTDTQYF. The CDR3 DNA follows: TGTGCCAGCAGCGTGAAGACAGGCACAGATACGCAGTATTTT.

The chain combines TRBV5-6 with TRBJ2-3, with TRBD2 identical over 9 bases. V trimming: 1 base; J trimming: 4 bases; junction bases outside the gene matches: 7. Germline CDR1 reads SGHDT; CDR2 reads YYEEEE. The length of the CDR3 is 16 residues. The CDR3 region has the DNA TGTGCCAGCAGCTTGAGGAGCGGGGGGTTCGCAGATACGCAGTATTTT. Residues: CASSLRSGGFADTQYF.

As regards this clone: Other DNA sequences of this sample code for an identical CDR3. This chain's CDR3 is CASSPVDYEQYF. The CDR3 DNA follows: TGTGCCAGCTCACCCGTCGATTACGAGCAGTACTTC. The chain has TRBV18 and TRBJ2-7; no clear D. The CDR3 is 12 amino acids. Germline V lookup: CDR1 KGHSH, CDR2 LQKENI. V lost 3 bases to trimming and J lost 4 bases, with 7 bases between them.

This clone was seen repeatedly, ten times or more. This chain joins TRBV6-5 and TRBJ1-5, with 9 bases matching TRBD1. With V trimmed by 8 bases and J by 6 bases, 2 bases remained unmatched. Germline CDR1 reads MNHEY; CDR2 reads SVGAGI. The CDR3 totals 12 residues. In DNA form, the CDR3 reads TGTGCCAGCGGACAGGGGACTCAGCCCCAGCATTTT. Its protein product is CASGQGTQPQHF.

J is TRBJ2-6 and V is TRBV5-1, with D possibly being TRBD1 (6 bases). Looked up from germline, CDR1 is SGHRS and CDR2 is YFSETQ. The CDR3 runs 16 residues. Trimming stripped 5 bases from V and 2 bases from J, with 14 bases between. CDR3 protein: CASSHDSGAGANVLTF. In DNA form, the CDR3 reads TGCGCCAGCAGTCACGACTCAGGGGCTGGGGCCAACGTCCTGACTTTC.

For this clone: Different DNA sequences within this sample yield the same CDR3. The chain joins TRBV6-1 to TRBJ2-5, with no clear D. Per germline, CDR1 MNHNS and CDR2 SASEGT. There are 10 residues in the CDR3. Trimming stripped 8 bases from V and 3 bases from J, with 4 bases between. DNA of the CDR3: TGTGCCAGCCGAGAAGAGACCCAGTACTTC. Its protein product is CASREETQYF.

The chain is built from TRBV11-2 and TRBJ2-7, with 8 bases that match TRBD2. J was trimmed by 9 bases and V by 2 bases; bases with no gene match: 3. Germline CDR1 reads SGHAT; CDR2 reads FQNNGV. The CDR3 sequence is 12 residues long. The CDR3 loop is CASSLRREAQYF. Here the CDR3 DNA reads TGTGCCAGCAGCTTAAGGCGGGAGGCGCAGTACTTC.

This clone was seen ten or more times. V is TRBV2 and J is TRBJ1-2; D not certain. The germline V gene has CDR1 SNHLY and CDR2 FYNNEI. Trimming removed 6 bases from V and 4 bases from J, with 12 bases in between. CDR3 size: 13 residues. The DNA of the CDR3 is TGTGCCAGCAGGACATCCCACTTCTATGGCTACACCTTC. It encodes CASRTSHFYGYTF.

Ten or more counts support this clone. CDR3 DNA: TGTGCCAGCAGTTTTCCGGGAGCGAACACCGGGGAGCTGTTTTTT. This encodes CASSFPGANTGELFF. The chain uses TRBV28 and TRBJ2-2; maybe TRBD2 (6 bases). The CDR3 sequence is 15 residues long. V was pared by 3 bases and J by 0 bases, with 8 bases between. CDR1 MDHEN and CDR2 SYDVKM come from the germline V gene.

This clone was seen more than once but under ten times. This sequence joins TRBV4-2 and TRBJ1-6; the match to TRBD1 covers 9 bases. This CDR3 is built from 16 residues. Losses at the gene ends were 3 bases for V and 9 bases for J; bases not matched to a gene: 9. Germline values: CDR1 LGHNA, CDR2 YNFKEQ. CDR3 in DNA: TGTGCCAGCAGCCAGGTTCCGGGACAGGGCTCTTCACCCCTCCACTTT. This gives the protein CASSQVPGQGSSPLHF.